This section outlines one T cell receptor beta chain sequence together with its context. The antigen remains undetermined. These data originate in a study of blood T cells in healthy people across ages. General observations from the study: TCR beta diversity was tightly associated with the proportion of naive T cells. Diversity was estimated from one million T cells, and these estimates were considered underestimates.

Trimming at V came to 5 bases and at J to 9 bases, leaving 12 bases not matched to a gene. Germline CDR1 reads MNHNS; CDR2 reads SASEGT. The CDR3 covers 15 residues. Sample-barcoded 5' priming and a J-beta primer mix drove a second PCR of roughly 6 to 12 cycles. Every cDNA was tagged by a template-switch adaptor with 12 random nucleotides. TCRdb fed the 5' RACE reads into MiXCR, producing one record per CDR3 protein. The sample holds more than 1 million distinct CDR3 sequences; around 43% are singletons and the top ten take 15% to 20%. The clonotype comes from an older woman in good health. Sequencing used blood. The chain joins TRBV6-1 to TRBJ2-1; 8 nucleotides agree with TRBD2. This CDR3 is CASSLPAGVRFEQFF. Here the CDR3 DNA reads TGTGCCAGCAGTCTACCAGCGGGAGTTCGCTTTGAGCAGTTCTTC.